This T cell receptor (beta chain) was captured by sequencing in a study of T cell repertoires in cytomegalovirus infection. The wider study: CMV infection and matching HLA type were both indicated by public TCR beta signatures.

TCRdb processed the reads anew with MiXCR; each CDR3 protein has one entry. The sample has a few hundred thousand distinct CDR3 sequences; 8% to 9.5% are singletons. This clonotype was counted at least ten times. This CDR3 is built from 13 residues. Looked up from germline, CDR1 is SEHNR and CDR2 is FQNEAQ (reference sequence). Deletions cut 1 base from V and 6 bases from J, with 6 bases between. Sequencing used PBMCs. This clonotype was sampled from a human donor in good health (CMV status not recorded). Some clones in this sample may be carry-over from other donors' samples. V usage is TRBV7-9 and J usage is TRBJ2-2, with D unresolved. CDR3 in amino acids: CASSLERSGELFF. The CDR3 DNA follows: TGTGCCAGCAGCTTAGAGAGATCCGGGGAGCTGTTTTTT.